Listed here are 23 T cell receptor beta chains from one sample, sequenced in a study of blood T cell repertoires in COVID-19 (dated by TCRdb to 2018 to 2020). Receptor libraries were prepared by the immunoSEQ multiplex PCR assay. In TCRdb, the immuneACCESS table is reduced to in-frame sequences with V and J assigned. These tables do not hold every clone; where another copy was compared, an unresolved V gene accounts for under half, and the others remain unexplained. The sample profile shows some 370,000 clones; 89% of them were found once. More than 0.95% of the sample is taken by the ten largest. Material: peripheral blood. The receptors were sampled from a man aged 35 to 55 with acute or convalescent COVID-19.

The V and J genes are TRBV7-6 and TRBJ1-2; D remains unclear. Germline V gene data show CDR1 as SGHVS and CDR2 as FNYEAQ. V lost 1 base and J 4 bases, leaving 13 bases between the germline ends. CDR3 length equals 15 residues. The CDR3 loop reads CASSLEGGTFYGYTF. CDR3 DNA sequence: TGTGCCAGCAGCTTAGAAGGCGGAACCTTCTATGGCTACACCTTC.

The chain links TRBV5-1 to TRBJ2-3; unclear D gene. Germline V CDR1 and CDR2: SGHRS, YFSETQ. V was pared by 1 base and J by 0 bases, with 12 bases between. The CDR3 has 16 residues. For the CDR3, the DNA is TGCGCCAGCAGCTTGAGCGCTGTCGAGAGCACAGATACGCAGTATTTT. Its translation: CASSLSAVESTDTQYF. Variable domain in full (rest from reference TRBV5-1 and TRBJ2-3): KAGVTQTPRYLIKTRGQQVTLSCSPISGHRSVSWYQQTPGQGLQFLFEYFSETQRNKGNFPGRFSGRQFSNSRSEMNVSTLELGDSALYLCASSLSAVESTDTQYFGPGTRLTVL.

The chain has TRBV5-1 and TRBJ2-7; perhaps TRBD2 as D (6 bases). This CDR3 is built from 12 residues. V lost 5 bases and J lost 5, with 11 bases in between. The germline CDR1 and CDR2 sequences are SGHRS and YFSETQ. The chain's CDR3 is CASREGGNEQYF. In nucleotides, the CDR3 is TGCGCCAGCAGGGAGGGCGGAAACGAGCAGTACTTC.

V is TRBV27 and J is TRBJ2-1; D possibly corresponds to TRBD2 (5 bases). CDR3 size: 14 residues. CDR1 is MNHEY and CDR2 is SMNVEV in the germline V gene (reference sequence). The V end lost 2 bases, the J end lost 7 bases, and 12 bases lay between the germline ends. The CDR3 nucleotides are TGTGCCAGCAGTTTAACTAGATTAATAAATGAGCAGTTCTTC. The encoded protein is CASSLTRLINEQFF.

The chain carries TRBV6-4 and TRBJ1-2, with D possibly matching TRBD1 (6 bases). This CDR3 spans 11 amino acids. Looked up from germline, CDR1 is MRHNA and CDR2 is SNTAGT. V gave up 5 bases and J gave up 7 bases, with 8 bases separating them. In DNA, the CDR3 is TGTGCCAGCAGTTCAGGGGTTGGCTACACCTTC. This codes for CASSSGVGYTF.

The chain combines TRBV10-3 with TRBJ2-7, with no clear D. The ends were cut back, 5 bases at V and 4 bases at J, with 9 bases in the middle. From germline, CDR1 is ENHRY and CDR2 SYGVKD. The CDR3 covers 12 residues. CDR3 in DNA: TGTGCCATCAGTCTTAACGGTTACGAGCAGTACTTC. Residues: CAISLNGYEQYF.

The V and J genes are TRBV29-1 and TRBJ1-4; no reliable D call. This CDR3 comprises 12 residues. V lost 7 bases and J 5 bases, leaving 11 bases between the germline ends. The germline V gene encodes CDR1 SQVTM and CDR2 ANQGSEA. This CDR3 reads CSASGFNEKLFF. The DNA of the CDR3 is TGCAGCGCTTCGGGATTCAATGAAAAACTGTTTTTT.

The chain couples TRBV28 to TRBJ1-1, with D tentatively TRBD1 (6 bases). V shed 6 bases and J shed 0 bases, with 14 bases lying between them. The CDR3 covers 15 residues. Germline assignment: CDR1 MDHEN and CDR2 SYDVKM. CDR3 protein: CASSPGTPMNTEAFF. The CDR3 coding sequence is TGTGCCAGCAGCCCTGGGACACCAATGAACACTGAAGCTTTCTTT. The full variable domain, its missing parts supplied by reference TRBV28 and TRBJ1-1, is DVKVTQSSRYLVKRTGEKVFLECVQDMDHENMFWYRQDPGLGLRLIYFSYDVKMKEKGDIPEGYSVSREKKERFSLILESASTNQTSMYLCASSPGTPMNTEAFFGQGTRLTVV.

CDR3 protein: CASSRVGTGDEQFF. The CDR3 DNA follows: TGTGCCAGCAGCCGTGTGGGGACGGGGGATGAGCAGTTCTTC. The V call is TRBV3-1 (or the pseudogene TRBV3-2), the J call TRBJ2-1; TRBD2 might be the D (6 bases). Deletions cut 4 bases from V and 8 bases from J, with 15 bases between. This CDR3 is built from 14 residues. The germline V gene has CDR1 LGHDT and CDR2 YNNKEL (reference sequence).

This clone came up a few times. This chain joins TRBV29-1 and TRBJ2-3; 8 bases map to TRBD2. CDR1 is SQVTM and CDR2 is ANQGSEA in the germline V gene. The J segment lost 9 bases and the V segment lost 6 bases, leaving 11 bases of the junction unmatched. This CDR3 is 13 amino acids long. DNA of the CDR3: TGCAGCGTCCCCCGGTTAGCGGGGTCCACGCAGTATTTT. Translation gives CSVPRLAGSTQYF.

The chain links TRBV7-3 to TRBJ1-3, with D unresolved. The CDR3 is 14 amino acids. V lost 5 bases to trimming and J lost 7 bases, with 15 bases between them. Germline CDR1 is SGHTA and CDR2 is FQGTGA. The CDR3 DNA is TGTGCCAGCAGCCCCAGCGAGGGTGACAACACCATATATTTT. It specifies CASSPSEGDNTIYF.

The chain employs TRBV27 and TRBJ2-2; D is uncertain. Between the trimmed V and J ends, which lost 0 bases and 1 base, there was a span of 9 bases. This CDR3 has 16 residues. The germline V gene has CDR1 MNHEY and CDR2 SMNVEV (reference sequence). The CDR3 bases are TGTGCCAGCAGTTTATCTCCCGCAGGGAACACCGGGGAGCTGTTTTTT. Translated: CASSLSPAGNTGELFF.

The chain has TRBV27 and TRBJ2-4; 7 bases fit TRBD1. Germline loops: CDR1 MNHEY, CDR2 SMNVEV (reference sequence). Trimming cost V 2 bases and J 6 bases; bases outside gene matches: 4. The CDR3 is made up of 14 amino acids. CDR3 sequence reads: CASSLKGTVNIQYF. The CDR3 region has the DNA TGTGCCAGCAGTTTAAAAGGGACAGTAAACATTCAGTACTTC.

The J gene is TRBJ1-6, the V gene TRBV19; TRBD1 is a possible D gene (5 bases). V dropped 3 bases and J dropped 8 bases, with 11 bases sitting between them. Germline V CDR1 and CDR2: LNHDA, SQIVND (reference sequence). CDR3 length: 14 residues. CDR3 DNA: TGTGCCAGTAGTATGTCGCAGGGCTATTCACCCCTCCACTTT. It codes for CASSMSQGYSPLHF.

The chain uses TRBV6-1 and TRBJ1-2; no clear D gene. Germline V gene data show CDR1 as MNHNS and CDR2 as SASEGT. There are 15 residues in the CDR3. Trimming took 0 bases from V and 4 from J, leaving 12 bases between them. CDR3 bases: TGTGCCAGCAGTGAAGCCGACGGGAGTGCCTATGGCTACACCTTC. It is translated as CASSEADGSAYGYTF.

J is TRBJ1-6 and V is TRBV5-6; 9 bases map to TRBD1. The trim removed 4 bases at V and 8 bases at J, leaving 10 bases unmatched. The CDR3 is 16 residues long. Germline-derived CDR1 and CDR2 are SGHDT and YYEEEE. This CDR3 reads CASSHSTGGGYSPLHF. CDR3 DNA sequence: TGTGCCAGCAGCCACTCCACAGGGGGCGGTTATTCACCCCTCCACTTT.

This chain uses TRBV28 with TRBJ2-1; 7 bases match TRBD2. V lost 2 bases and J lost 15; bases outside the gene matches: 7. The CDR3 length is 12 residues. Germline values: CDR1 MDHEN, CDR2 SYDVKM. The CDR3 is CASSLELRGGFF. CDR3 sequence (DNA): TGTGCCAGCAGTTTAGAGTTGCGCGGGGGGTTCTTC.

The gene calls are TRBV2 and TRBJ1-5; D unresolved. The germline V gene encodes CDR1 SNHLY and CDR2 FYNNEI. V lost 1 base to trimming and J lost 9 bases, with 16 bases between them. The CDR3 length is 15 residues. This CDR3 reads CASSEVEGPLGPQHF. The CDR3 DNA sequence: TGTGCCAGCAGTGAAGTAGAGGGCCCCCTCGGGCCCCAGCATTTT.

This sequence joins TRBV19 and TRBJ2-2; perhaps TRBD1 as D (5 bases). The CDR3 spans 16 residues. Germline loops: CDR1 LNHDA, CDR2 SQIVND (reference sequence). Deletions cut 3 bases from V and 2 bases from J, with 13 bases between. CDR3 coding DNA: TGTGCCAGTAGTATCGCCCCAGGGATTAACACCGGGGAGCTGTTTTTT. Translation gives CASSIAPGINTGELFF.

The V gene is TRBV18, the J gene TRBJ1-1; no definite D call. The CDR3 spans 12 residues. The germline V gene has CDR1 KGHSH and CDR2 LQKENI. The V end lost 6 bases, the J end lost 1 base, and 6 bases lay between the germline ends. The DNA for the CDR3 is TGTGCCAGCTCCGGAGGGAACACTGAAGCTTTCTTT. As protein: CASSGGNTEAFF. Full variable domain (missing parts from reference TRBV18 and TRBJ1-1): NAGVMQNPRHLVRRRGQEARLRCSPMKGHSHVYWYRQLPEEGLKFMVYLQKENIIDESGMPKERFSAEFPKEGPSILRIQQVVRGDSAAYFCASSGGNTEAFFGQGTRLTVV.

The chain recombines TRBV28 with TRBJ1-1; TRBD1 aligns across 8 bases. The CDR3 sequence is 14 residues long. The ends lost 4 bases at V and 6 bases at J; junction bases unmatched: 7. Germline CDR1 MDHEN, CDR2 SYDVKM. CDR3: CASSSQGASPEAFF. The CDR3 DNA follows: TGTGCCAGCAGTTCCCAGGGGGCCAGCCCTGAAGCTTTCTTT. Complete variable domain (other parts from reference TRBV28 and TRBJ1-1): DVKVTQSSRYLVKRTGEKVFLECVQDMDHENMFWYRQDPGLGLRLIYFSYDVKMKEKGDIPEGYSVSREKKERFSLILESASTNQTSMYLCASSSQGASPEAFFGQGTRLTVV.

The CDR3 DNA follows: TGTGCCAGCTCGCCCCCCCCACAGGTCGATGGCTACACCTTC. Translated: CASSPPPQVDGYTF. This chain joins TRBV28 and TRBJ1-2; tentatively, D is TRBD1 (5 bases). V was cut by 8 bases and J by 6 bases, with 19 bases left in between. Germline V gives CDR1 MDHEN, CDR2 SYDVKM. The CDR3 covers 14 residues.

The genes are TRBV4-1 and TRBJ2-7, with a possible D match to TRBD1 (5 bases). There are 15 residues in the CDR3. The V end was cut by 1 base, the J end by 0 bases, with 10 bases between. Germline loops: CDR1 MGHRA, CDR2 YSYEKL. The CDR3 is CASSQVADSSYEQYF. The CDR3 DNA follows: TGCGCCAGCAGCCAAGTCGCCGACAGCTCCTACGAGCAGTACTTC.